The rows below give T cell receptor beta chains drawn from one sample of a study of cytomegalovirus exposure and HLA in healthy donors. Clones were sequenced by immunoSEQ multiplex PCR, and TCRdb holds only the in-frame ones, with some missing. This table has over 150,000 clones, roughly three quarters appearing once. Sequencing was carried out using PBMCs. The origin of the receptors is a male donor in good health and CMV-seronegative. The CDR3 runs from the conserved cysteine through the conserved F or W. Each record gives: CDR3 length, clone size, J gene, V gene, CDR3 protein. The size field is filled for only some rows; it gives once, few, many or a size class.

15,.,TRBJ2-7,TRBV4-3,CASSQTRAGGYEQYF
17,few,TRBJ1-2,TRBV7-2,CASSSYPNRGRRNGYTF
15,.,TRBJ2-4,TRBV6-5,CASSYRAGGPDIQYF
13,.,TRBJ2-1,TRBV7-9,CSSSLAYQGEQFF
17,.,TRBJ2-7,TRBV7-8,CASSLPQRFSASGEQYF
15,.,TRBJ1-5,TRBV19,CASSIVPGELRPQHF
16,.,TRBJ2-1,TRBV6-1,CASSERTSGPYDEQFF
14,.,TRBJ1-5,TRBV2,CASSMGQASQPQHF
16,.,TRBJ2-7,TRBV12-5,CASGLVQASRVHEQYF
16,few,TRBJ2-7,TRBV18,CASSPLGQGSSYEQYF
14,.,TRBJ1-2,TRBV2,CASSEQGENYGYTF
14,.,TRBJ1-6,TRBV27,CASSLQGRHSPLHF
15,.,TRBJ1-1,TRBV7-3,CASSSLQGKNTEAFF
17,.,TRBJ1-2,TRBV4-1,CASSQDGTAFPNYGYTF
18,.,TRBJ1-2,TRBV28,CASDPGGTYSFMNYGYTF
14,once,TRBJ2-1,TRBV5-8,CASSPLGSGNEQFF
13,.,TRBJ1-5,TRBV19,CASTAFEGQPQHF
15,few,TRBJ1-1,TRBV7-8,CASSFAGYALAEAFF
13,.,TRBJ2-7,TRBV28,CASSSLVHYEQYF
14,.,TRBJ1-5,TRBV6-5,CASSYAIGNQPQHF
14,.,TRBJ1-5,TRBV29-1,CSAAENRGWEPQHF
15,.,TRBJ2-3,TRBV7-8,CASSLGLAGGGTQYF
17,.,TRBJ2-3,TRBV9,CASSPGGASGTTDTQYF